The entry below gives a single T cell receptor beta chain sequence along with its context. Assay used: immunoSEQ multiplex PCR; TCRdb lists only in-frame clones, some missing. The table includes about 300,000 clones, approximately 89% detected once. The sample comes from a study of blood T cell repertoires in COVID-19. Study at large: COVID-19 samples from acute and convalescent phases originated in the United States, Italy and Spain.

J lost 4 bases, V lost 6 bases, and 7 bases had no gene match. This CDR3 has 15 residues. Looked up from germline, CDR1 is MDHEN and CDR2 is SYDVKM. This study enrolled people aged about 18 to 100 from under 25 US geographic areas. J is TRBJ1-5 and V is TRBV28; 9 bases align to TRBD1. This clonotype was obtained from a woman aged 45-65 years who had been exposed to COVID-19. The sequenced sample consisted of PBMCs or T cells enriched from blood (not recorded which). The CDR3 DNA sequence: TGTGCCAGCAGACCCGGACAGGGGTGGAATCAGCCCCAGCATTTT. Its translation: CASRPGQGWNQPQHF.